Following are 10 T cell receptor beta chains from one sample sequenced in a study of cytomegalovirus exposure and HLA in healthy donors. Amplification used 60 Vbeta primers and 13 Jbeta primers. Only in-frame clones appear in the TCRdb table, and some are missing; sequencing was by immunoSEQ multiplex PCR. Here the sample spans approximately 160,000 clones, approximately 80% being singletons. The sequenced sample was PBMCs. These receptors came from a woman aged 40 to 49 in good health and CMV-seropositive.

This chain uses TRBV5-6 with TRBJ1-1; 9 positions match TRBD1. This CDR3 is 18 amino acids long. The V gene's germline CDR1 is SGHDT and CDR2 YYEEEE. Trimming removed 4 bases from V and 2 bases from J; junction bases left unmatched: 15. CDR3 coding DNA: TGTGCCAGCAGCATATGGCGGAGGGACAGGGCTATTAACACTGAAGCTTTCTTT. Protein sequence: CASSIWRRDRAINTEAFF.

The chain employs TRBV5-6 and TRBJ2-1; 9 bases align to TRBD2. The junction had 13 bases not matched to a gene; V was cut back by 4 bases and J by 2 bases. Germline V CDR1 and CDR2: SGHDT, YYEEEE. CDR3 size: 18 residues. Written as DNA, the CDR3 is TGTGCCAGCAGCCCTCGCGGTAGCGGGGGCCTTACCTACAATGAGCAGTTCTTC. Protein product: CASSPRGSGGLTYNEQFF.

This clone has just a few counts. J is TRBJ1-6 and V is TRBV6-5, with 7 nucleotides matching TRBD1. From germline, CDR1 is MNHEY and CDR2 SVGAGI. V dropped 8 bases and J dropped 7; count of bases not matched to a gene: 5. The CDR3 has 13 residues. In nucleotides, the CDR3 is TGTGCCAGCCTGGGACAGACCAATTCACCCCTCCACTTT. This codes for CASLGQTNSPLHF.

This clone has just one count. This chain joins TRBV28 and TRBJ1-2; TRBD1 matches at 8 bases. Germline V gene data show CDR1 as MDHEN and CDR2 as SYDVKM. The CDR3 is made up of 16 amino acids. Losses at the gene ends were 2 bases for V and 4 bases for J; bases not matched to a gene: 9. Written as DNA, the CDR3 is TGTGCCAGCAGTTTAACTTGGGGACAGGACCTCTATGGCTACACCTTC. Translating it yields CASSLTWGQDLYGYTF.

The chain is built from TRBV6-5 and TRBJ1-2; D uncertain. The V end was cut by 6 bases, the J end by 8 bases, with 19 bases between. Per the germline V gene, CDR1 is MNHEY and CDR2 is SVGAGI. The CDR3 is 14 amino acids. DNA for the CDR3: TGTGCCAGCAGCCGGGGAGGACGCGTTAACGGCTACACCTTC. Its protein is CASSRGGRVNGYTF.

The CDR3 DNA sequence: TGTGCCAGCAGCCAAACTCTAGCGGGGGCCTCTAGGTCCTACGAGCAGTACTTC. It specifies CASSQTLAGASRSYEQYF. The chain is built from TRBV14 and TRBJ2-7; 10 nucleotides line up with TRBD2. There are 18 residues in the CDR3. Trimming took 2 bases from V and 1 from J; bases not matched to a gene: 11. Germline-derived CDR1 and CDR2 are SGHDN and FVKESK.

V and J are TRBV7-2 and TRBJ1-2; D remains ambiguous. V was shortened by 3 bases and J by 0 bases, with 8 bases between the two germline ends. This CDR3 spans 14 amino acids. Germline V CDR1 and CDR2: SGHTA, FQGNSA. CDR3 loop: CASSFTGTNYGYTF. CDR3 nucleotides: TGTGCCAGCAGCTTTACGGGAACTAACTATGGCTACACCTTC.

The genes are TRBV29-1 and TRBJ2-4; 8 nucleotides match TRBD1. V dropped 4 bases and J dropped 5; count of bases not matched to a gene: 4. This CDR3 has 13 amino acids. Germline assignment: CDR1 SQVTM and CDR2 ANQGSEA. The CDR3 DNA sequence: TGCAGCGTTGGACCGGGACAGGAAAACATTCAGTACTTC. Residues: CSVGPGQENIQYF.

The V call is TRBV18, the J call TRBJ2-6; tentative D call: TRBD1 (6 bases). The CDR3 spans 17 residues. The germline V gene encodes CDR1 KGHSH and CDR2 LQKENI. The V gene lost 4 bases and the J gene lost 0 bases, with 13 bases spanning the gap. The CDR3 DNA is TGTGCCAGCTCACAAGGACAGCCTGACTCTGGGGCCAACGTCCTGACTTTC. Protein: CASSQGQPDSGANVLTF.

This chain's CDR3 is CAWGPSTDTQYF. CDR3 DNA sequence: TGTGCATGGGGGCCTAGCACAGATACGCAGTATTTT. The chain links TRBV30 to TRBJ2-3; maybe TRBD1 (6 bases). Germline V lookup: CDR1 GTSNPN, CDR2 SVGIG (reference sequence). The CDR3 runs 12 residues.